The 8 T cell receptor beta chains reported below all come from one sample, sequenced in a study of vaccination and CD4 T cells after COVID-19. The treatment was: roughly 11-day PBMC culture with coronavirus spike peptide pools or control peptides (ViraFEST assay). These receptors' antigens are unknown. The Oncomine TCR Beta short-read assay sequenced DNA from cultured CD4+ T cells. TCRdb analysed the PCR reads with MiXCR anew, one entry per CDR3 protein. The repertoire holds 28,000 or so distinct CDR3 sequences, with 40% to 50% as singletons. Material: CD4+ T cells from blood, cultured in vitro. The receptors stem from a human donor who had recovered from COVID-19.

In its sample, this clonotype was seen a few times. V and J are TRBV20-1 and TRBJ1-1; 8 bases match TRBD1. Germline trimming cut 4 bases from V and 4 bases from J; bases unmatched to any gene: 8. Germline V gives CDR1 DFQATT, CDR2 SNEGSKA (reference sequence). The CDR3 has 14 residues. This CDR3 reads CSATLGQAGTEAFF. CDR3 bases: TGCAGTGCTACCCTGGGACAGGCCGGCACTGAAGCTTTCTTT.

This chain joins TRBV7-3 and TRBJ2-7; 7 nucleotides match TRBD2. J gave up 5 bases and V 2 bases, and 6 bases lay outside the gene matches. Germline V lookup: CDR1 SGHTA, CDR2 FQGTGA. There are 14 residues in the CDR3. CDR3 DNA: TGTGCCAGCAGCTTAGACCCCGGGGGGAACGAGCAGTACTTC. Protein: CASSLDPGGNEQYF.

This clonotype was counted between two and nine times. This chain connects TRBV7-2 to TRBJ2-1, with 11 bases that match TRBD2. Germline assignment: CDR1 SGHTA and CDR2 FQGNSA. The CDR3 loop spans 18 amino acids. V shed 1 base, J shed 8 bases, and the junction held 13 bases outside the gene matches. CDR3 residues: CASSLEPGSSGRRHEQFF. The CDR3 region has the DNA TGTGCCAGCAGCTTAGAGCCTGGGTCTAGCGGGAGGAGACATGAGCAGTTCTTC.

V gene TRBV5-4 combines with J gene TRBJ1-1, with 9 bases that match TRBD1. J was trimmed by 5 bases and V by 4 bases; bases with no gene match: 9. Germline CDR1 SGHNT, CDR2 YYREEE (reference sequence). This CDR3 region has 15 residues. The DNA of the CDR3 is TGTGCCAGCAGCCCCCGACAGGGGGGAGATACTGAAGCTTTCTTT. It encodes CASSPRQGGDTEAFF.

The chain has TRBV4-2 and TRBJ1-1, with 9 bases identical to TRBD1. The CDR3 has 17 amino acids. Losses at the gene ends were 0 bases for V and 2 bases for J; bases not matched to a gene: 7. The germline CDR1 and CDR2 sequences are LGHNA and YNFKEQ. CDR3 in amino acids: CASSQDGQGWINTEAFF. CDR3 DNA: TGTGCCAGCAGCCAAGATGGACAGGGGTGGATTAACACTGAAGCTTTCTTT.

This chain joins TRBV5-1 and TRBJ2-7; D not resolved. The V end lost 0 bases, the J end lost 4 bases, and 5 bases lay between the germline ends. CDR3 length: 12 amino acids. The germline CDR1 and CDR2 sequences are SGHRS and YFSETQ. The CDR3 DNA follows: TGCGCCAGCAGCTTGGATCTTTACGAGCAGTACTTC. It codes for CASSLDLYEQYF.

In its sample, this clonotype was seen once. V and J are TRBV11-3 and TRBJ2-1, with 10 bases matching TRBD2. The J segment lost 2 bases and the V segment lost 2 bases, leaving 0 bases of the junction unmatched. The V gene's germline CDR1 is SGHNT and CDR2 YENEEA. The CDR3 has 15 amino acids. CDR3 loop: CASSLLAGAYNEQFF. DNA for the CDR3: TGTGCCAGCAGCTTACTAGCGGGGGCCTACAATGAGCAGTTCTTC.

In its sample, this clonotype was seen once. The gene calls are TRBV20-1 and TRBJ2-1, with 12 nucleotides matching TRBD1. V lost 5 bases and J lost 4; bases outside the gene matches: 6. Germline V CDR1 and CDR2: DFQATT, SNEGSKA (reference sequence). This CDR3 has 15 residues. CDR3 sequence (DNA): TGCAGTGCTGGGGACAGGGGGCGAGGATACAATGAGCAGTTCTTC. Translated: CSAGDRGRGYNEQFF.